This T cell receptor beta chain was captured in a study of blood T cell repertoires in COVID-19. Turning to the study itself: COVID-19 samples from acute and convalescent phases originated in the United States, Italy and Spain. Sources were T cells, B-cell-depleted T cells, or PBMCs; the material itself was cDNA or gDNA.

Per germline, CDR1 MNHNS and CDR2 SASEGT. This CDR3 spans 16 amino acids. V gave up 3 bases and J gave up 9 bases, with 23 bases separating them. A single count supports this clone. In the authors' workflow: Cell counts per sample came from amplifying reference gene primers. Sequencing was performed with immunoSEQ multiplex PCR; in TCRdb, only in-frame clones are kept and a portion is missing. V, J and clone size were drawn from that table, and D and trimming were deduced from the DNA. The sample lists some 110,000 clones; about four fifths were seen once. This receptor was taken from a man aged 55 to 70 with acute or convalescent COVID-19. V gene TRBV6-1 combines with J gene TRBJ1-2, with no clear D. Sequencing was done on a sample of peripheral blood. The CDR3 DNA sequence: TGTGCCAGCAGTGATTTTACCCCGGGCCTCACGGGGAGCTACACCTTC. Encoded protein: CASSDFTPGLTGSYTF.